Sequencing of this TCR beta chain was carried out in a study of ipilimumab plus nivolumab after autologous stem cell transplantation. Germline V gene lookup returns CDR1 SNHLY and CDR2 FYNNEI. V shed 7 bases, J shed 7 bases, and the junction held 7 bases outside the gene matches. The CDR3 is 14 residues long. Repertoires were generated with immunoSEQ multiplex PCR, while TCRdb's copy carries only in-frame clones and drops some. The repertoire has some 9,800 clones, about 72% of them found once; the top ten carry about a fifth. This clone was observed a handful of times. This rearrangement joins TRBV2 to TRBJ2-1; 10 bases align to TRBD2. The sequence was collected from a female donor with multiple myeloma. The material sequenced was PBMCs, taken in a trial of ipilimumab plus nivolumab as post-transplant consolidation. CDR3 region: CASNSGRFENEQFF. Written as DNA, the CDR3 is TGTGCCAGCAATAGCGGGAGGTTCGAGAATGAGCAGTTCTTC.